This T cell receptor (beta chain) was sequenced during a study of cytomegalovirus exposure and HLA in healthy donors. PCR employed 60 Vbeta and 13 Jbeta primers. Sequenced by immunoSEQ multiplex PCR; TCRdb stores in-frame clones only, minus some. The sample yields more than 140,000 clones, 75% to 80% seen once. In germline, CDR1 is SGHRS, CDR2 YFSETQ. The V and J ends lost 7 bases and 6 bases, in that order; junction bases with no gene match: 9. The CDR3 extends over 14 amino acids. The genes are TRBV5-1 and TRBJ1-1; 10 bases are a match to TRBD1. Sequenced input: PBMCs. The receptor comes from a male donor in good health and CMV-seronegative. The CDR3 coding sequence is TGCGCCAGCGGGCGAGCCGGGACAGGGGCTGAAGCTTTCTTT. Translation: CASGRAGTGAEAFF.